This T cell receptor beta chain was sequenced for a study of T cell responses to AZD1222 COVID-19 vaccine. Some clones are missing from TCRdb's copy, which holds only in-frame ones; the method was immunoSEQ multiplex PCR. The sample lists around 84,000 clones, 87% occurring once. V was cut by 2 bases and J by 1 base, with 9 bases left in between. The CDR3 runs to 15 residues. Germline CDR1 is WSHSY and CDR2 is SAAADI. The sequencing here drew on peripheral blood, taken on day 0 of AZD1222 vaccination. The V call is TRBV10-2, the J call TRBJ1-5; D ambiguous. This TCR derives from an adult in good health. In DNA form, the CDR3 reads TGCGCCAGCAGTGAGGCGGGAGGGAGCAATCAGCCCCAGCATTTT. Protein product: CASSEAGGSNQPQHF.